This is a list of T cell receptor beta chains from one sample in a study of T and B cells in COVID-19 patients. A single record per CDR3 protein comes from TCRdb applying MiXCR to the multiplex PCR reads. The sample comprises fewer than 8,500 distinct CDR3 sequences, 31% of which are singletons, and approximately 20% rests with the top ten. The sample comprised blood. The receptors were gathered from a human donor with active COVID-19. Both conserved end residues are part of each CDR3. Fields, in order: CDR3 protein, V gene, J gene, D gene. A D gene is named only where the DNA matches it firmly.

CDR3: CASQTPGGGYGYTF
V: TRBV6-2/TRBV6-3
J: TRBJ1-2
D: .

CDR3: CASRGHSGNTIYF
V: TRBV27
J: TRBJ1-3
D: .

CDR3: CATSVSPTEDYGYTF
V: TRBV15
J: TRBJ1-2
D: .

CDR3: CASDFGNTIYF
V: TRBV19
J: TRBJ1-3
D: .

CDR3: CASRLGSGYEQYF
V: TRBV6-2/TRBV6-3
J: TRBJ2-7
D: .

CDR3: CARSRTEETQYF
V: TRBV5-5
J: TRBJ2-5
D: .

CDR3: CASSTGVADTQYF
V: TRBV2
J: TRBJ2-3
D: TRBD1

CDR3: CASQVGMLAGSSYNEQFF
V: TRBV5-4
J: TRBJ2-1
D: TRBD2

CDR3: CASSMGILAKNIQYF
V: TRBV19
J: TRBJ2-4
D: .

CDR3: CASSSVNHRENYGYTF
V: TRBV5-6
J: TRBJ1-2
D: .

CDR3: CASSIWGGREAFF
V: TRBV5-6
J: TRBJ1-1
D: .

CDR3: CASSFGGGELFF
V: TRBV28
J: TRBJ2-2
D: .

CDR3: CAIRGQGQAIQYF
V: TRBV10-3
J: TRBJ2-4
D: TRBD1

CDR3: CASSRSGGPQFF
V: TRBV7-6
J: TRBJ2-1
D: .

CDR3: CAVSLASTDTQYF
V: TRBV6-5
J: TRBJ2-3
D: .

CDR3: CSVESPDTQYF
V: TRBV29-1
J: TRBJ2-3
D: .

CDR3: CASSETGTGDLGYTF
V: TRBV6-1
J: TRBJ1-2
D: TRBD1

CDR3: CASSIAVIQPQHF
V: TRBV19
J: TRBJ1-5
D: .

CDR3: CSVDKTGGNGYTF
V: TRBV29-1
J: TRBJ1-2
D: TRBD1

CDR3: CASSEAGRAGTQYF
V: TRBV6-5
J: TRBJ2-5
D: TRBD2

CDR3: CAISAAGPNSPLHF
V: TRBV10-3
J: TRBJ1-6
D: .

CDR3: CATSRDRNRGGFIQYF
V: TRBV15
J: TRBJ2-4
D: TRBD1

CDR3: CASSNPRQGPNYGYTF
V: TRBV19
J: TRBJ1-2
D: .

CDR3: CASMSYTLNTGELFF
V: TRBV6-2/TRBV6-3
J: TRBJ2-2
D: .

CDR3: CASSPWGVAGELFF
V: TRBV19
J: TRBJ2-2
D: .

CDR3: CASSSWELSGGHTDTQYF
V: TRBV13
J: TRBJ2-3
D: TRBD2

CDR3: CASSPRAVGGTNEKLFF
V: TRBV18
J: TRBJ1-4
D: .

CDR3: CASSYVSVDTQYF
V: TRBV6-5
J: TRBJ2-3
D: .

CDR3: CASSSTDSNQPQHF
V: TRBV18
J: TRBJ1-5
D: .

CDR3: CSVESGSGETQYF
V: TRBV29-1
J: TRBJ2-5
D: .

CDR3: CASSFSDLQETQYF
V: TRBV12-3/TRBV12-4
J: TRBJ2-5
D: .

CDR3: CASGPGGGNVGDTQYF
V: TRBV5-1
J: TRBJ2-3
D: .

CDR3: CSVDTDQAFF
V: TRBV29-1
J: TRBJ1-1
D: .

CDR3: CASSMARGETQYF
V: TRBV19
J: TRBJ2-5
D: .

CDR3: CASSSTTGIGEPQHF
V: TRBV27
J: TRBJ1-5
D: .

CDR3: CASSYDFLSSGNTIYF
V: TRBV7-9
J: TRBJ1-3
D: .

CDR3: CASSPQGAGYTF
V: TRBV19
J: TRBJ1-2
D: TRBD1

CDR3: CASSSGLEETQYF
V: TRBV5-4
J: TRBJ2-5
D: .

CDR3: CANSSSPSTYEQYF
V: TRBV7-2
J: TRBJ2-7
D: .

CDR3: CASSDTGELFF
V: TRBV5-1
J: TRBJ2-2
D: .

CDR3: CASKTSSGNTIYF
V: TRBV19
J: TRBJ1-3
D: .

CDR3: CASSFHSGLAGASTDTQYF
V: TRBV5-1
J: TRBJ2-3
D: TRBD2

CDR3: CASSHRGKDSGANVLTF
V: TRBV11-2
J: TRBJ2-6
D: .

CDR3: CASSLVGGANTQYF
V: TRBV7-9
J: TRBJ2-3
D: .

CDR3: CASSLGQPQHF
V: TRBV12-3/TRBV12-4
J: TRBJ1-5
D: .

CDR3: CASSPDRGNYGYTF
V: TRBV12-3/TRBV12-4
J: TRBJ1-2
D: TRBD1

CDR3: CASSVSIAGGNQPQHF
V: TRBV6-1
J: TRBJ1-5
D: .

CDR3: CASSPDLLRLNTGELSF
V: TRBV13
J: TRBJ2-2
D: .

CDR3: CSVGGGFNQPQHF
V: TRBV29-1
J: TRBJ1-5
D: .

CDR3: CASSYSGGWGEQYF
V: TRBV12-3/TRBV12-4
J: TRBJ2-7
D: .

CDR3: CASSEGKGIGSPLHF
V: TRBV6-1
J: TRBJ1-6
D: .

CDR3: CACRRGTNEKLFF
V: TRBV6-5
J: TRBJ1-4
D: .

CDR3: CASSPSRNSPLHF
V: TRBV7-2
J: TRBJ1-6
D: .

CDR3: CATSRDIRDTDTQYF
V: TRBV15
J: TRBJ2-3
D: .

CDR3: CASTRGWGFYNEQFF
V: TRBV5-1
J: TRBJ2-1
D: .

CDR3: CASSLFGTKSTGAFF
V: TRBV27
J: TRBJ1-1
D: .

CDR3: CASSPSGVHEQYF
V: TRBV13
J: TRBJ2-7
D: TRBD2

CDR3: CASSSRQGDAYEQYF
V: TRBV5-4
J: TRBJ2-7
D: TRBD1

CDR3: CASSDRGDQPQHF
V: TRBV18
J: TRBJ1-5
D: TRBD1